These 17 T cell receptor beta chains were sequenced from one sample in a study of identifying expanded T cells in peripheral blood. This table comes from immunoSEQ multiplex PCR, and its TCRdb copy is limited to in-frame clones, with some not included. The table lists tens of thousands of clones, around 90% of them singletons. The sample comprised blood. These receptors were collected from a person aged 18 to 70 in good health.

This clone has only one observation. The chain has TRBV5-1 and TRBJ1-2; D ambiguous. V gave up 4 bases and J gave up 1 base, with 14 bases separating them. The CDR3 runs 15 residues. Germline CDR1 is SGHRS and CDR2 is YFSETQ. The CDR3 DNA sequence: TGCGCCAGCAGCAGCGGGGAAAGTTTTAACTATGGCTACACCTTC. Its translation: CASSSGESFNYGYTF.

The chain joins TRBV5-1 to TRBJ2-7; D gene ambiguous. Trimming took 3 bases from V and 4 from J, leaving 17 bases between them. Germline V gene lookup returns CDR1 SGHRS and CDR2 YFSETQ. The CDR3 extends over 15 amino acids. The CDR3 spells CASSYDTTGGYEQYF. The CDR3 DNA reads TGCGCCAGCAGCTACGATACTACGGGTGGGTACGAGCAGTACTTC.

Remarks on this clone: The same CDR3 arises from other DNA sequences in this sample as well. The chain has TRBV29-1 and TRBJ2-7, with D tentatively TRBD1 (5 bases). The length of the CDR3 is 11 residues. V lost 6 bases and J lost 4, with 10 bases in between. The germline CDR1 and CDR2 sequences are SQVTM and ANQGSEA. The DNA for the CDR3 is TGCAGCGTCGGACAAGTTTACGAGCAGTACTTC. Residues: CSVGQVYEQYF.

The rearrangement joins TRBV5-1 to TRBJ1-1, with D possibly matching TRBD1 (5 bases). The V end was cut by 1 base, the J end by 1 base, with 17 bases between. This CDR3 spans 17 amino acids. CDR1 and CDR2 from the germline V gene are SGHRS and YFSETQ. CDR3 region: CASSLNSRRGGNTEAFF. Written as DNA, the CDR3 is TGCGCCAGCAGCTTGAACTCGCGGAGGGGCGGGAACACTGAAGCTTTCTTT.

The CDR3 loop is CATSRGQGVGMNTEAFF. The CDR3 DNA follows: TGTGCCACCAGCAGAGGACAAGGTGTCGGAATGAACACTGAAGCTTTCTTT. The chain carries TRBV15 and TRBJ1-1, with D unresolved. This CDR3 comprises 17 residues. CDR1 and CDR2 (germline): LNHNV, YYDKDF (reference sequence). Trimming removed 1 base from V and 0 bases from J, with 15 bases in between.

This clone was detected only once. J is TRBJ1-2 and V is TRBV7-9, with D unresolved. Trimming took off 1 base at V and 4 bases at J, with 7 bases between the two ends. The germline V gene encodes CDR1 SEHNR and CDR2 FQNEAQ (reference sequence). The CDR3 runs to 13 residues. The CDR3 reads CASSLEASYGYTF. CDR3 nucleotides: TGTGCCAGCAGCTTAGAGGCCTCCTATGGCTACACCTTC.

In its sample, this clone was seen a few times. V gene TRBV27 combines with J gene TRBJ1-1; D might be TRBD1 (5 bases). The CDR3 is 14 residues long. V was cut by 6 bases and J by 0 bases, with 11 bases left in between. In germline, CDR1 is MNHEY, CDR2 SMNVEV (reference sequence). Here the CDR3 reads CASRRGQMNTEAFF. The CDR3 DNA reads TGTGCCAGCAGACGAGGACAAATGAACACTGAAGCTTTCTTT.

The chain employs TRBV11-1 and TRBJ1-1, with D unclear. The CDR3 covers 13 residues. Germline CDR1 reads SGHAT; CDR2 reads FQDESV (reference sequence). The germline V and J ends were trimmed by 5 bases and 1 base, with 8 bases remaining between them. The CDR3: CASSRTENTEAFF. CDR3 nucleotides: TGTGCCAGCAGCCGTACAGAGAACACTGAAGCTTTCTTT.

J is TRBJ2-1 and V is TRBV4-1; TRBD1 matches 11 bases. V was pared by 1 base and J by 9 bases, with 8 bases of the junction left unmatched. The CDR3 is 16 residues long. Germline V gene lookup returns CDR1 MGHRA and CDR2 YSYEKL. For the CDR3, the DNA is TGCGCCAGCAGCCAAGGGGGTAGGGACAGGGGGTTTGAGCAGTTCTTC. Protein: CASSQGGRDRGFEQFF.

The V and J genes are TRBV10-3 and TRBJ1-3, with TRBD1 as a possible D gene (5 bases). Trimming removed 11 bases at V and 4 bases at J, with 24 bases between. The CDR3 runs 16 residues. CDR1 is ENHRY, CDR2 SYGVKD, per germline. CDR3 amino acids: CASGGSINNPGNTIYF. CDR3 DNA sequence: TGTGCCTCGGGGGGTAGCATAAACAATCCAGGAAACACCATATATTTT.

The gene calls are TRBV7-9 and TRBJ2-5; D is uncertain. The CDR3 consists of 14 residues. V was trimmed by 2 bases and J by 4 bases, leaving 11 bases between them. Germline V gene lookup returns CDR1 SEHNR and CDR2 FQNEAQ (reference sequence). DNA for the CDR3: TGTGCCAGCAGCTTATCCCGGTTACGAGAGACCCAGTACTTC. Its protein is CASSLSRLRETQYF. Variable domain in full (rest from reference TRBV7-9 and TRBJ2-5): DTGVSQNPRHKITKRGQNVTFRCDPISEHNRLYWYRQTLGQGPEFLTYFQNEAQLEKSRLLSDRFSAERPKGSFSTLEIQRTEQGDSAMYLCASSLSRLRETQYFGPGTRLLVL.

The gene calls are TRBV29-1 and TRBJ2-7; D is perhaps TRBD1 (5 bases). V lost 1 base and J lost 2, with 9 bases in between. The CDR3 runs 13 residues. CDR1 is SQVTM, CDR2 ANQGSEA, per germline. The CDR3 spells CSVEGQGTYEQYF. The CDR3 DNA reads TGCAGCGTTGAAGGCCAGGGTACCTACGAGCAGTACTTC.

The DNA for the CDR3 is TGTGCCAGCAGCCCTATAGGGGGCAATCAGCCCCAGCATTTT. Its protein is CASSPIGGNQPQHF. The rearrangement uses TRBV7-8 and TRBJ1-5; the D gene is possibly TRBD1 (5 bases). Trimming shortened V by 5 bases and J by 2 bases, and 10 bases separated the two germline ends. The CDR3 is 14 residues long. From germline, CDR1 is SGHVS and CDR2 FQNEAQ. The full variable domain, in which reference TRBV7-8 and TRBJ1-5 provide the parts outside the CDR3, is GAGVSQSPRYKVAKRGQDVALRCDPISGHVSLFWYQQALGQGPEFLTYFQNEAQLDKSGLPSDRFFAERPEGSVSTLKIQRTQQEDSAVYLCASSPIGGNQPQHFGDGTRLSIL.

The V call is TRBV19, the J call TRBJ1-5; D unresolved. The CDR3 totals 15 residues. Germline lookup yields CDR1 LNHDA and CDR2 SQIVND (reference sequence). V was pared by 4 bases and J by 3 bases, with 13 bases between. CDR3 region: CASSNLRIDNQPQHF. Written as DNA, the CDR3 is TGTGCCAGTAGTAACTTAAGGATAGACAATCAGCCCCAGCATTTT.

The chain combines TRBV5-6 with TRBJ1-4; maybe TRBD1 (5 bases). CDR3 size: 16 residues. V gave up 0 bases and J gave up 3 bases, with 12 bases separating them. CDR1 and CDR2 (germline): SGHDT, YYEEEE. This chain's CDR3 is CASSLGGLFSNEKLFF. CDR3 DNA: TGTGCCAGCAGCTTGGGGGGCCTCTTCTCTAATGAAAAACTGTTTTTT. Using reference TRBV5-6 and TRBJ1-4 for the parts outside the CDR3, the full variable domain is DAGVTQSPTHLIKTRGQQVTLRCSPKSGHDTVSWYQQALGQGPQFIFQYYEEEERQRGNFPDRFSGHQFPNYSSELNVNALLLGDSALYLCASSLGGLFSNEKLFFGSGTQLSVL.

This clone was recorded only once. The chain is built from TRBV10-3 and TRBJ2-1, with 8 bases identical to TRBD2. This CDR3 region has 16 residues. The germline V gene encodes CDR1 ENHRY and CDR2 SYGVKD. The ends lost 6 bases at V and 2 bases at J; junction bases unmatched: 9. The CDR3 DNA sequence: TGTGCCATCAGGACCAATAGCGGGAAGGCCTACAATGAGCAGTTCTTC. Its translation is CAIRTNSGKAYNEQFF.

This chain joins TRBV5-8 and TRBJ2-3, with a possible D match to TRBD2 (5 bases). Germline V gives CDR1 SGHTS, CDR2 YDEGEE. V was pared by 4 bases and J by 5 bases, with 17 bases between. This CDR3 has 15 residues. The chain's CDR3 is CASSPSPGLGDTQYF. DNA of the CDR3: TGTGCCAGCAGCCCCTCCCCGGGGTTGGGAGATACGCAGTATTTT.